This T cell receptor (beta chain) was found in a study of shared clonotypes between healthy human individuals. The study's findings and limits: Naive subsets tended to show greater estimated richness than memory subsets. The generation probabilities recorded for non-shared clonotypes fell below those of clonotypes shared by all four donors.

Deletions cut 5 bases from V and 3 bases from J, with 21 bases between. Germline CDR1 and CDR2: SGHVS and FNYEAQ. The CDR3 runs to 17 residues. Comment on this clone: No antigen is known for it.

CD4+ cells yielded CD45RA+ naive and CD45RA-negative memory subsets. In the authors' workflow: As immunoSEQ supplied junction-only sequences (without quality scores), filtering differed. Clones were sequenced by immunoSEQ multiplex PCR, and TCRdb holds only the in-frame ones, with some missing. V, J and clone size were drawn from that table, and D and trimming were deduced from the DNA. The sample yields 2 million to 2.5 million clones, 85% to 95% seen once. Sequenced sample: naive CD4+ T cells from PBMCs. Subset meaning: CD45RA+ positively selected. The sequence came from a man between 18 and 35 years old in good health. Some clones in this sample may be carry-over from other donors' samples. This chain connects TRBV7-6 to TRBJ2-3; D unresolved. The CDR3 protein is CASSQTPTNRGTDTQYF. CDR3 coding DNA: TGTGCCAGCAGCCAAACCCCAACGAACCGTGGTACAGATACGCAGTATTTT.